Listed here are 32 T cell receptor beta chains from one sample, sequenced in a study of T cell repertoires in cytomegalovirus infection. Via MiXCR, TCRdb re-called the reads, giving one row per CDR3 protein. The table has around 77,000 distinct CDR3 sequences, 20% seen once. Antigens for these TCRs are unknown. Sequenced material: CD8+ T cells from cultured PBMCs, taken from culture after CMV antigen stimulation. Receptors were obtained from a human donor in good health (CMV status not recorded). Some clones in this sample may be carry-over from other donors' samples.

This clonotype was seen more than once but under ten times. The V and J genes are TRBV6-2 or TRBV6-3 and TRBJ1-2, with unresolved D. The V and J ends lost 2 bases and 7 bases respectively, with 11 bases between them. The CDR3 has 13 residues. Germline V CDR1 and CDR2: MNHEY, SVGEGT. The CDR3 DNA is TGTGCCAGCAGTTACCAAGACAACGCTGGCTACACCTTC. It codes for CASSYQDNAGYTF.

The J gene is TRBJ2-2, the V gene TRBV7-2, with 11 bases lining up with TRBD2. The CDR3 runs 17 residues. Germline CDR1 is SGHTA and CDR2 is FQGNSA. The J segment lost 4 bases and the V segment lost 4 bases, leaving 8 bases of the junction unmatched. The CDR3 DNA follows: TGTGCCAGCAGCTGGAAAGGACTAGCGGGTCCCACCGGGGAGCTGTTTTTT. As protein: CASSWKGLAGPTGELFF.

V and J are TRBV12-3 or TRBV12-4 and TRBJ2-1; 8 nucleotides agree with TRBD2. The length of the CDR3 is 12 residues. The junction had 7 bases not matched to a gene; V was cut back by 7 bases and J by 11 bases. CDR3 amino acids: CASTAAGGKQFF. The CDR3 DNA is TGTGCCAGCACCGCTGCGGGGGGAAAGCAGTTCTTC.

The CDR3 bases are TGTGCCAGCAGCCAAGGCGGTGGAGCTTTCTTT. Translated: CASSQGGGAFF. The chain recombines TRBV12-3 or TRBV12-4 with TRBJ1-1; no reliable D call. CDR3 length: 11 amino acids. With 6 bases removed from V and 10 bases from J, the gap between germline ends came to 12 bases.

This chain links TRBV5-1 with TRBJ2-1; 8 positions match TRBD2. CDR3 length equals 14 residues. Germline CDR1 and CDR2: SGHRS and YFSETQ. Trimming took 5 bases from V and 6 from J; bases not matched to a gene: 7. CDR3 nucleotides: TGCGCCAGCAGGGACGCTAGCGGGTCCAATGAGCAGTTCTTC. It codes for CASRDASGSNEQFF.

The CDR3 protein is CASSPKEGDKEKLFF. In nucleotides, the CDR3 is TGTGCCAGCAGCCCGAAGGAGGGGGATAAGGAAAAACTGTTTTTT. The chain combines TRBV7-9 with TRBJ1-4; the D gene is possibly TRBD1 (6 bases). Per germline, CDR1 SEHNR and CDR2 FQNEAQ (reference sequence). V lost 5 bases, J lost 8 bases, and 18 bases lay in between. The CDR3 has 15 residues.

Turning to this clonotype: This likely comes from a read error, as the CDR3 has no conserved phenylalanine or tryptophan at its end. The DNA is left out, because the CDR3 cannot be placed on it with certainty; the CDR3 is given as TCRdb lists it. The chain uses TRBV2 and TRBJ1-1; the table names TRBD1, a call not compared with the DNA. Germline V gives CDR1 SNHLY, CDR2 FYNNEI. The length of the CDR3 is 13 amino acids, counting both ends. The CDR3 loop is CASLPGPGAWMDR.

A few counts support this clonotype. CDR3 DNA sequence: TGCGCCAGCACGATGACCAACTATGGCTACACCTTC. It translates to CASTMTNYGYTF. This chain uses TRBV10-2 with TRBJ1-2; D unresolved. V was trimmed by 7 bases and J by 2 bases, leaving 8 bases between them. Per germline, CDR1 WSHSY and CDR2 SAAADI. The CDR3 loop spans 12 amino acids.

Only a few counts were recorded for this clonotype. The gene calls are TRBV12-3 or TRBV12-4 and TRBJ1-3; D possibly corresponds to TRBD1 (5 bases). CDR3 length: 14 amino acids. V gave up 2 bases and J gave up 4 bases, with 9 bases separating them. CDR3 sequence reads: CASSLSGLGNTIYF. The DNA for the CDR3 is TGTGCCAGCAGTTTATCAGGGCTGGGAAACACCATATATTTT.

J is TRBJ1-2 and V is TRBV5-5; unclear D gene. Germline values: CDR1 SGHKS, CDR2 YYEKEE (reference sequence). CDR3 length: 12 residues. The ends were cut back, 0 bases at V and 7 bases at J, with 7 bases in the middle. CDR3 sequence (DNA): TGTGCCAGCAGCTTGGGGCTTGGTGGCTACACCTTC. It is translated as CASSLGLGGYTF. Full variable domain (outside the CDR3, taken from reference TRBV5-5 and TRBJ1-2): DAGVTQSPTHLIKTRGQQVTLRCSPISGHKSVSWYQQVLGQGPQFIFQYYEKEERGRGNFPDRFSARQFPNYSSELNVNALLLGDSALYLCASSLGLGGYTFGSGTRLTVV.

This chain connects TRBV6-5 to TRBJ2-5, with D perhaps TRBD2 (7 bases). Per the germline V gene, CDR1 is MNHEY and CDR2 is SVGAGI. The V end was cut by 5 bases, the J end by 3 bases, with 19 bases between. This CDR3 comprises 16 residues. CDR3 sequence: CASSALVRGRKETQYF. DNA of the CDR3: TGTGCCAGCAGTGCACTCGTGCGGGGGCGGAAAGAGACCCAGTACTTC.

The chain uses TRBV6-2 or TRBV6-3 and TRBJ2-1; 12 bases fit TRBD2. The V gene's germline CDR1 is MNHEY and CDR2 SVGEGT. Trimming took 7 bases from V and 2 from J; bases not matched to a gene: 3. The CDR3 is 15 amino acids. The chain's CDR3 is CASILAGGPYNEQFF. DNA of the CDR3: TGTGCCAGCATTCTAGCGGGGGGGCCCTACAATGAGCAGTTCTTC.

This clonotype was picked up many times. The CDR3 sequence is CASSEVRSGANVLTF. The CDR3 DNA reads TGTGCCAGCAGTGAAGTACGGTCTGGGGCCAACGTCCTGACTTTC. The rearrangement links TRBV6-1 to TRBJ2-6; no clear D. From germline, CDR1 is MNHNS and CDR2 SASEGT. The CDR3 length is 15 residues. Trimming removed 1 base from V and 1 base from J, with 5 bases in between.

This clonotype was observed once. The rearrangement links TRBV6-1 to TRBJ2-7, with 7 bases that match TRBD1. Looked up from germline, CDR1 is MNHNS and CDR2 is SASEGT. The V and J ends lost 3 bases and 1 base, in that order; junction bases with no gene match: 3. The CDR3 is 14 amino acids. The DNA for the CDR3 is TGTGCCAGCAGTGACTGGGACAGTTCCTACGAGCAGTACTTC. This encodes CASSDWDSSYEQYF.

This clonotype has a handful of counts. The V call is TRBV7-9, the J call TRBJ1-2; 7 nucleotides match TRBD1. Germline CDR1 reads SEHNR; CDR2 reads FQNEAQ (reference sequence). After removal of 0 bases from V and 8 bases from J, the junction contained 12 bases not matched to a gene. CDR3 size: 16 residues. The CDR3 reads CASSLALTGISLGYTF. The DNA of the CDR3 is TGTGCCAGCAGCTTAGCTCTGACAGGGATATCTCTCGGCTACACCTTC.

This chain joins TRBV18 and TRBJ1-4; D is possibly TRBD1 (5 bases). V lost 6 bases and J lost 5, with 16 bases in between. CDR3 length equals 15 residues. Per germline, CDR1 KGHSH and CDR2 LQKENI. CDR3 bases: TGTGCCAGCTCTCCTTCCGGGACGGGGAATGAAAAACTGTTTTTT. Its protein product is CASSPSGTGNEKLFF.

The J gene is TRBJ2-1, the V gene TRBV6-6, with a possible D match to TRBD1 (5 bases). CDR1 and CDR2 from the germline V gene are MNHNY and SVGAGI (reference sequence). Between the trimmed V and J ends, which lost 3 bases and 6 bases, there was a span of 9 bases. The CDR3 length is 13 residues. CDR3 coding DNA: TGTGCCAGCAGTTATTCCGACAGCAATGAGCAGTTCTTC. It codes for CASSYSDSNEQFF.

This clonotype showed up many times. The V gene is TRBV12-3 or TRBV12-4, the J gene TRBJ1-1, with D maybe TRBD1 (5 bases). The CDR3 is 13 amino acids. V lost 3 bases to trimming and J lost 5 bases, with 10 bases between them. CDR3 nucleotide sequence: TGTGCCAGCAGTTTGGGCCGGGGGACTGAAGCTTTCTTT. Its protein is CASSLGRGTEAFF.

The V and J genes are TRBV19 and TRBJ1-3; no reliable D call. Germline CDR1 and CDR2: LNHDA and SQIVND (reference sequence). This CDR3 has 14 residues. With 3 bases removed from V and 0 bases from J, the gap between germline ends came to 6 bases. CDR3 DNA: TGTGCCAGTAGTATCGGGGTCTCTGGAAACACCATATATTTT. Translating gives CASSIGVSGNTIYF. Full variable domain (outside the CDR3, taken from reference TRBV19 and TRBJ1-3): DGGITQSPKYLFRKEGQNVTLSCEQNLNHDAMYWYRQDPGQGLRLIYYSQIVNDFQKGDIAEGYSVSREKKESFPLTVTSAQKNPTAFYLCASSIGVSGNTIYFGEGSWLTVV.

The chain joins TRBV7-8 to TRBJ1-2, with 7 bases fitting TRBD1. CDR3 size: 13 residues. V lost 5 bases to trimming and J lost 8 bases; unmatched junction nucleotides: 8. CDR1 and CDR2 (germline): SGHVS, FQNEAQ. The CDR3 protein is CASSLQGSEGYTF. CDR3 sequence (DNA): TGTGCCAGCAGCCTACAGGGGTCGGAGGGCTACACCTTC.

This clonotype was seen a handful of times. J is TRBJ1-4 and V is TRBV7-8, with D possibly matching TRBD1 (5 bases). CDR1 and CDR2 (germline): SGHVS, FQNEAQ. The CDR3 runs to 14 residues. V was shortened by 4 bases and J by 8 bases, with 14 bases between the two germline ends. The CDR3 protein is CASSSHGGGEKLFF. The CDR3 DNA reads as TGTGCCAGCAGCTCTCATGGGGGTGGCGAAAAACTGTTTTTT.

Only a few counts were recorded for this clonotype. The CDR3 DNA reads as TGTGCCATCAGCGGAGATTGGACAGGGGGTCGGGGCACTGAAGCTTTCTTT. Residues: CAISGDWTGGRGTEAFF. The chain carries TRBV10-3 and TRBJ1-1; 10 bases are shared with TRBD1. The CDR3 is made up of 17 amino acids. Germline CDR1 is ENHRY and CDR2 is SYGVKD. V shed 6 bases and J 4 bases; nucleotides not matched to a gene: 14.

There are a few counts of this clonotype. The V call is TRBV7-2, the J call TRBJ2-4, with D perhaps TRBD1 or TRBD2 (5 bases each). The CDR3 is made up of 14 amino acids. Trimming left V 2 bases short and J 1 base short, with 6 bases between. CDR1 and CDR2 (germline): SGHTA, FQGNSA. CDR3 sequence (DNA): TGTGCCAGCAGCTTATGGGGGGCCAAAAACATTCAGTACTTC. Amino acids: CASSLWGAKNIQYF. Variable domain in full (rest from reference TRBV7-2 and TRBJ2-4): GAGVSQSPSNKVTEKGKDVELRCDPISGHTALYWYRQSLGQGLEFLIYFQGNSAPDKSGLPSDRFSAERTGGSVSTLTIQRTQQEDSAVYLCASSLWGAKNIQYFGAGTRLSVL.

V gene TRBV20-1 combines with J gene TRBJ2-7; TRBD1 aligns across 7 bases. Germline assignment: CDR1 DFQATT and CDR2 SNEGSKA (reference sequence). The V segment lost 4 bases and the J segment 2 bases; nucleotides outside the gene matches: 2. The CDR3 is 12 amino acids. The CDR3 DNA reads TGCAGTGCTACCGACAGGGCCTACGAGCAGTACTTC. Translated, it gives CSATDRAYEQYF.

This chain uses TRBV28 with TRBJ1-3, with D maybe TRBD1 (6 bases). The CDR3 covers 14 residues. V lost 6 bases to trimming and J lost 8 bases, with 17 bases between them. Germline V gene data show CDR1 as MDHEN and CDR2 as SYDVKM. CDR3 protein: CASSNRAREDTIYF. Written as DNA, the CDR3 is TGTGCCAGCAGCAACAGGGCAAGGGAGGACACCATATATTTT. Together with reference TRBV28 and TRBJ1-3, the CDR3 gives the full variable domain: DVKVTQSSRYLVKRTGEKVFLECVQDMDHENMFWYRQDPGLGLRLIYFSYDVKMKEKGDIPEGYSVSREKKERFSLILESASTNQTSMYLCASSNRAREDTIYFGEGSWLTVV.

This clonotype was observed a few times. J is TRBJ1-5 and V is TRBV19; 7 bases are a match to TRBD1. The V segment lost 4 bases and the J segment 0 bases; nucleotides outside the gene matches: 12. Germline CDR1 is LNHDA and CDR2 is SQIVND (reference sequence). This CDR3 is built from 18 residues. DNA for the CDR3: TGTGCCAGTAGTAACCCGGGGACAGCAAATCATAGCAATCAGCCCCAGCATTTT. This codes for CASSNPGTANHSNQPQHF.

The rearrangement links TRBV12-3 or TRBV12-4 to TRBJ2-1, with 9 bases lining up with TRBD2. The CDR3 contains 19 residues. J gave up 5 bases and V 9 bases, and 23 bases lay outside the gene matches. The CDR3 sequence: CASPSTPIAGVVPDNEQFF. The DNA of the CDR3 is TGTGCCAGTCCTTCTACACCCATAGCGGGGGTAGTCCCCGACAATGAGCAGTTCTTC.

This clonotype appeared a few times. The CDR3 reads CASSLTLTGYNEQFF. In DNA, the CDR3 is TGTGCCAGCAGTTTGACGCTTACAGGTTACAATGAGCAGTTCTTC. The chain uses TRBV6-2 or TRBV6-3 and TRBJ2-1; a weak D match, TRBD1 (5 bases). This CDR3 is 15 amino acids long. Germline V lookup: CDR1 MNHEY, CDR2 SVGEGT. Trimming shortened V by 4 bases and J by 4 bases, and 14 bases separated the two germline ends.

This chain links TRBV7-8 with TRBJ2-1; TRBD1 agrees at 8 bases. This CDR3 region has 13 residues. Unmatched junction bases numbered 4, after V lost 5 bases and J lost 7 bases. Germline CDR1 is SGHVS and CDR2 is FQNEAQ. The CDR3 DNA follows: TGTGCCAGCAGCAAACGGACAGGGAATGAGCAGTTCTTC. Translation gives CASSKRTGNEQFF.

Only a few counts were recorded for this clonotype. V and J are TRBV6-2 or TRBV6-3 and TRBJ1-1, with TRBD1 as a possible D gene (5 bases). Germline-derived CDR1 and CDR2 are MNHEY and SVGEGT. V was clipped by 7 bases and J by 5 bases, with 8 bases between them. This CDR3 is built from 11 residues. CDR3 region: CASMWGTEAFF. The CDR3 coding sequence is TGTGCCAGCATGTGGGGGACTGAAGCTTTCTTT.

This clonotype was picked up a small number of times. The V and J genes are TRBV7-8 and TRBJ2-2, with a possible D match to TRBD2 (5 bases). Trimming shortened V by 1 base and J by 3 bases, and 15 bases separated the two germline ends. The CDR3 extends over 17 amino acids. Germline CDR1 reads SGHVS; CDR2 reads FQNEAQ. CDR3 protein: CASSLVLAGRHTGELFF. CDR3 DNA: TGTGCCAGCAGCTTAGTTCTGGCGGGCCGGCACACCGGGGAGCTGTTTTTT.

This clonotype appeared a few times. CDR3 sequence reads: CASSQDRSWGNQPQHF. CDR3 nucleotides: TGTGCCAGCAGTCAGGACAGATCCTGGGGCAATCAGCCCCAGCATTTT. V usage is TRBV12-3 or TRBV12-4 and J usage is TRBJ1-5; tentatively, D is TRBD1 (6 bases). The V gene lost 5 bases and the J gene lost 2 bases, with 16 bases spanning the gap. This CDR3 contains 16 residues.